The clone carrying this T cell receptor (beta chain) showed up just a few times. A read error is likely here: a far larger clone is one base away. These data originate in a study of low-dose radiotherapy and immunotherapy resistance in tumors. In the study overall: The study delivered 0.5 Gy per fraction every 2 weeks to Cohort 1, totaling 6.5 Gy.

Time point described: before trial treatment. Nivolumab, ipilimumab, aspirin, low-dose cyclophosphamide and low-dose radiotherapy were all administered to the donors. V gave up 5 bases and J gave up 7 bases; unmatched junction bases: 14. CDR3 length equals 15 residues. The germline V gene has CDR1 SGHAT and CDR2 FQNNGV. Alpha- and beta-chain coverage of first-strand cDNA came from TRAV- and TRBV-specific primers. TCRs were amplified for about 18 PCR cycles with a constant-region primer and V-primer adapter. One entry per CDR3 protein results from TCRdb running MiXCR on the reads. The table shows under 90,000 distinct CDR3 sequences, with around 17% occurring only once.

This specimen consisted of PBMCs, obtained before treatment. The rearrangement links TRBV11-2 to TRBJ2-7, with 7 bases identical to TRBD1. The TCR comes from a male donor with prostate cancer. CDR3 coding DNA: TGTGCCAGCAGCCCGACAGGGAGCTCCTACAATGAGCAGTACTTC. Protein sequence: CASSPTGSSYNEQYF.